Only a few counts were recorded for the clone carrying this T cell receptor (beta chain). This specimen belongs to a study of response to subunit inactivated influenza vaccine. TCRdb used MiXCR to reprocess the RT-PCR reads, holding one entry per CDR3 protein. Of roughly 500,000 distinct CDR3 sequences listed, approximately 24% are singletons. The sample was also linked to a second study, of T cells expressing NK-cell markers. That work contributes: For TCR beta, cDNA was produced by 5'RACE template switching with UMIs. Obtained from sorted CD3+CD56+NKG2C+, CD3+CD56+NKG2C- and CD3+CD56-NKG2C+ T cells were the TCR beta repertoires. For 5 to 7 donors, the dominant NKG2C+ clonotypes made up about 1.0-8% of their CD8+ T cells.

The receptor was isolated from a man aged 45-65 years who received an inactivated influenza vaccine. Sample: CD4+ T cells sorted from PBMCs, taken less than 13 days after vaccination.

The CDR3: CASSPGTSGSRYNEQFF. CDR3 DNA: TGTGCCAGCTCACCCGGGACTAGCGGGAGTAGGTACAATGAGCAGTTCTTC. This rearrangement joins TRBV18 to TRBJ2-1; 14 nucleotides match TRBD2. J lost 4 bases, V lost 3 bases, and 5 bases had no gene match. The CDR3 has 17 amino acids. Per germline, CDR1 KGHSH and CDR2 LQKENI.